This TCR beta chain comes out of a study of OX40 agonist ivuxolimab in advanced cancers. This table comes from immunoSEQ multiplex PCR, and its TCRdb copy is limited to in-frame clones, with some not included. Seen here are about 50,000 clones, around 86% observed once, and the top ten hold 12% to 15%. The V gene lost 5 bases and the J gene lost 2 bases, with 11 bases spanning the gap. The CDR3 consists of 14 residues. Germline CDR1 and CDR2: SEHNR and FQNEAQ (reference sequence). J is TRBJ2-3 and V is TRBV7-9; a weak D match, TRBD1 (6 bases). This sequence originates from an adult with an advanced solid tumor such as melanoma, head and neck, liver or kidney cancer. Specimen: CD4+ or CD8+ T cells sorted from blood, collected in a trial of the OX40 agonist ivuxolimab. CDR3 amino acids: CASSERGSTDTQYF. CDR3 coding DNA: TGTGCCAGCAGCGAAAGGGGGTCCACAGATACGCAGTATTTT.